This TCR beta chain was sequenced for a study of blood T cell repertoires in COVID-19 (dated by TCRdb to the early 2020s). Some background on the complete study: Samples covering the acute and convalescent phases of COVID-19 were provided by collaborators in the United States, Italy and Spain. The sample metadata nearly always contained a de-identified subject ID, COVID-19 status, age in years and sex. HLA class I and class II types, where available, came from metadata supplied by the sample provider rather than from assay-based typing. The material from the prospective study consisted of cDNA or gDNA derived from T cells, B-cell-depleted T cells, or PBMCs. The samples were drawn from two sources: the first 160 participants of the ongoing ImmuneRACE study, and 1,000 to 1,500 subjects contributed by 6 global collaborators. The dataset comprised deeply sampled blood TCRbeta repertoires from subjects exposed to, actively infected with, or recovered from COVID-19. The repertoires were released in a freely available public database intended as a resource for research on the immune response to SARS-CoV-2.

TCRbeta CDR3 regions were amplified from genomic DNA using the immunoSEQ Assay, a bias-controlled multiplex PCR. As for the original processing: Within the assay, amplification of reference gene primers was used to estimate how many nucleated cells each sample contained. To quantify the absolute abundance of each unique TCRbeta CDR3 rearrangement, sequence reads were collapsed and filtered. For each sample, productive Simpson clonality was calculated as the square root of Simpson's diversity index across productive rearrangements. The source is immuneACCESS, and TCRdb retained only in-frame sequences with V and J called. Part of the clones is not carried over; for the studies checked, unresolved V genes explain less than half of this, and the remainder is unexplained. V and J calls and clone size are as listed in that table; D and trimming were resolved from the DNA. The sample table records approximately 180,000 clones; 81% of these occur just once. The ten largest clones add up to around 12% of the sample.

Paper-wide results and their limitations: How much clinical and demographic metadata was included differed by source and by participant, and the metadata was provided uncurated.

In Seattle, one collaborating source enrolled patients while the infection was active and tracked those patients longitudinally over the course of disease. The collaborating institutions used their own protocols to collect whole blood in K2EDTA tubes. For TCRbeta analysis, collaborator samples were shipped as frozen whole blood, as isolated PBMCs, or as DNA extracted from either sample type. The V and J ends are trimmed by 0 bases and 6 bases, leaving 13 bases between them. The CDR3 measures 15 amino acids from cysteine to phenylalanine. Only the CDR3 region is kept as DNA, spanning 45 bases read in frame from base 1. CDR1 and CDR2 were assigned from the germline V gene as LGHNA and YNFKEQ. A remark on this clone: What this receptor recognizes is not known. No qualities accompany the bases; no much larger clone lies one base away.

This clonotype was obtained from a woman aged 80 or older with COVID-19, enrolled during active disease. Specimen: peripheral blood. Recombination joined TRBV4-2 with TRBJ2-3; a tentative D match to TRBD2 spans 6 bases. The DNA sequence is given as TGTGCCAGCAGCCAAGATGGGGGGTTAACGGATACGCAGTATTTT. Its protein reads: CASSQDGGLTDTQYF.